This T cell receptor beta chain was sequenced during a study of PD-1 blockade in classical Hodgkin lymphoma (dated by TCRdb to the early 2020s). The study in broad terms: Nivolumab dosing was 3 mg/kg intravenously every 2 weeks, continuing until either disease progression or unacceptable toxicity. A peripheral blood immune signature of response to PD-1 blockade in classical Hodgkin lymphoma was defined using TCR beta sequencing and CyTOF. What the study reported, not specific to this receptor: Diversity was lower in patients who began nivolumab less than 1 year after ASCT, so these patients were left out of later analyses to avoid confounding by immune reconstitution. Trial patients with a complete response had baseline diversity similar to that of newly diagnosed patients, while partial responders and progressors had significantly lower diversity. The study was restricted to a single clinical trial cohort, and the causes of repertoire differences, possibly disease activity or prior therapy, were left undefined. Baseline TCR diversity was reported as lower in newly diagnosed patients than in healthy donors, and lower still in relapsed/refractory patients. CD4+ but not CD8+ TCR diversity rose significantly by C4D1 (p=0.0027 vs p=0.16), most apparent in complete responders (p=0.02).

The CDR3 covers 15 residues, taking in both the cysteine and the phenylalanine. Just the 45-base CDR3 DNA is kept, in frame starting at base 1. The germline V gene (reference sequence) sets CDR1 to MNHNY and CDR2 to SVGAGI. Trimming removed 2 bases from V and 9 bases from J; the gene matches leave 10 bases unexplained. About this clone: Its antigen is not yet known. Base qualities are not at hand, and no much larger clone is one base apart.

This sample's time point label indicates: cycle 1 day 1 (C1D1), immediately before nivolumab initiation. Every trial patient had relapsed following autologous stem cell transplantation, and prior brentuximab vedotin exposure was what differed among cohorts A, B and C. The trial cohort included 45 to 65 patients with relapsed/refractory classical Hodgkin lymphoma, and each patient had a best overall response of complete response, partial response or progressive disease. In the multi-cohort phase II CheckMate 205 trial, trial patients received single-agent nivolumab. Best overall response was determined by an independent review committee according to the 2007 International Working Group response criteria. PBMCs from the trial were collected at three points: immediately before nivolumab initiation (C1D1), and during therapy at cycle 2 day 1 and cycle 4 day 1. Peripheral blood was collected in 8 mL Vacutainer Cell Preparation Tubes, from which PBMCs were isolated by centrifugation and then cryopreserved.

Genomic DNA was isolated using the Qiagen DNeasy kit from unsorted PBMCs as well as from negatively selected CD4+ and CD8+ fractions. Using primers that anneal to V and J segments, immunoSEQ multiplex PCR amplified the TCR beta CDR3 regions. A synthetic immune receptor repertoire was used to minimize amplification bias, and any remaining bias was removed computationally after sequencing. In the authors' own workflow: Custom Python scripts were used to quantify repertoire diversity as the Shannon entropy index. Unsorted, CD4+ and CD8+ repertoires were analyzed separately, except in combined analyses where CD4+ and CD8+ sequences were merged in silico. A clone was considered expanded if an increase in frequency of at least 2-fold after treatment relative to C1D1 was found, and a pseudocount of 0.5 was applied to clones undetected at baseline. Clones with 0 or 1 copy at C1D1 were defined as singleton clones, while clones with 2 or more copies were defined as non-singleton clones. Clones expanded in unsorted samples were assigned a CD4+, CD8+ or unknown annotation through matching of protein sequences in sorted samples from the same patient. Wilcoxon tests were applied to paired samples to test diversity changes from C1D1 to C4D1. Here the immuneACCESS table is served through TCRdb, limited to in-frame sequences with V and J called. Missing clones are a known gap in these copies; in checked studies unresolved V genes cover under half, and the rest lacks a known reason. The DNA was the basis for D and trimming; V, J and clone size are from that table. The sample table holds 12,000 to 15,000 clones, of which around 84% were seen once. About 4.8% of the sample is held by the ten biggest clonotypes.

The sample consisted of peripheral blood mononuclear cells (PBMCs), taken at baseline. The sequence links TRBV6-6 to TRBJ2-1, and 7 junction bases match TRBD2. This clonotype was sampled from a human donor with classical Hodgkin lymphoma. This receptor has the CDR3 CASSYAGVGSGEQFF. The DNA sequence is given as TGTGCCAGCAGTTACGCGGGAGTGGGCTCGGGTGAGCAGTTCTTC.